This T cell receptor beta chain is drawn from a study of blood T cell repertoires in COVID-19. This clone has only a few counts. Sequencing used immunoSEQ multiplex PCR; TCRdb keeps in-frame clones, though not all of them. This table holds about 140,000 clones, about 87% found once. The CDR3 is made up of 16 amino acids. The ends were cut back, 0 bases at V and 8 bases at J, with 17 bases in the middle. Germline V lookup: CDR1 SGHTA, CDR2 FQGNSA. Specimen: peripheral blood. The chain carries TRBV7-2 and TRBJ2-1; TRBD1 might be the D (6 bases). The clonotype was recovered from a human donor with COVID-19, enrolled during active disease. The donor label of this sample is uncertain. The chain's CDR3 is CASSLAETTGQDEQFF. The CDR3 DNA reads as TGTGCCAGCAGCTTAGCCGAAACGACAGGACAAGATGAGCAGTTCTTC. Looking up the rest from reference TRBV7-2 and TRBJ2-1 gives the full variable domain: GAGVSQSPSNKVTEKGKDVELRCDPISGHTALYWYRQSLGQGLEFLIYFQGNSAPDKSGLPSDRFSAERTGGSVSTLTIQRTQQEDSAVYLCASSLAETTGQDEQFFGPGTRLTVL.